A selection of T cell receptor beta chains follows, all from one sample in a study of shared clonotypes between healthy human individuals. The protocol was immunoSEQ multiplex PCR, while the TCRdb copy is restricted to in-frame clones and leaves out a portion. The sample carries approximately 2.1 million clones, just over 90% recorded once. Source material: naive CD4+ T cells from PBMCs. Receptors originate from a man aged 18 to 30 in good health. Some clones in this sample may be carry-over from other donors' samples. Each CDR3 is given with its conserved first and last residue. The order of the fields is D gene, J gene, V gene, CDR3 length, clone size, CDR3 protein, CDR3 DNA. D genes are given only for firm matches. Not every row has a clone size; where given, it reads once, few, many or a size class.

NA,TRBJ2-1,TRBV27,14,NA,CASSDGVSYNEQFF,TGTGCCAGCAGTGACGGGGTCTCCTACAATGAGCAGTTCTTC
TRBD2,TRBJ2-7,TRBV5-1,15,NA,CASSLGGGSSYEQYF,TGCGCCAGCAGCTTGGGTGGCGGGAGCTCCTACGAGCAGTACTTC
NA,TRBJ2-7,TRBV19,17,NA,CASIGRGVHLTHTEQYF,TGTGCCAGTATCGGCAGGGGAGTCCATTTAACTCATACGGAGCAGTACTTC
NA,TRBJ2-3,TRBV9,12,NA,CASSAPLDTQYF,TGTGCCAGCAGCGCCCCCCTTGATACGCAGTATTTT
TRBD1,TRBJ1-2,TRBV28,11,few,CASSTLTGHTF,TGTGCCAGCAGTACCTTGACAGGGCACACCTTC
NA,TRBJ1-5,TRBV28,13,NA,CASKNGGSQPQHF,TGTGCCAGCAAAAATGGGGGTTCCCAGCCCCAGCATTTT
TRBD2,TRBJ2-3,TRBV2,15,once,CASSGLAGGQDTQYF,TGTGCCAGCAGTGGGCTAGCGGGAGGACAGGATACGCAGTATTTT
NA,TRBJ1-1,TRBV28,12,once,CASGTGNTEAFF,TGTGCCAGCGGTACGGGGAACACTGAAGCTTTCTTT
NA,TRBJ1-4,TRBV19,13,NA,CATSTLRGEKLFF,TGTGCTACCAGTACTTTGCGAGGCGAAAAACTGTTTTTT
TRBD1,TRBJ2-3,TRBV15,13,NA,CATKTGTTDTQYF,TGTGCCACCAAGACAGGGACCACAGATACGCAGTATTTT
NA,TRBJ1-5,TRBV19,14,NA,CASSNQGKPGPQHF,TGTGCCAGTAGTAATCAGGGAAAGCCCGGGCCCCAGCATTTT
NA,TRBJ2-2,TRBV30,13,NA,CAWSVDSYRELFF,TGTGCCTGGAGTGTAGACAGCTACAGGGAGCTGTTTTTT
NA,TRBJ1-4,TRBV4-2,12,NA,CASSQDGEKLFF,TGTGCCAGCAGCCAAGACGGGGAAAAACTGTTTTTT
TRBD2,TRBJ2-1,TRBV7-3,14,NA,CASSLAGEYNEQFF,TGTGCCAGCAGCCTAGCGGGGGAATACAATGAGCAGTTCTTC